The present T cell receptor (beta chain) was sequenced within a study of T-cell reconstitution after alpha-beta-depleted transplantation in children. The CDR3 runs 15 residues. The V and J ends lost 0 bases and 6 bases respectively, with 13 bases between them. For TCRbeta, the library was prepared with unique molecular identifiers. TCRdb re-called the PCR reads with MiXCR, one entry per CDR3 protein. Of 450,000 to 700,000 distinct CDR3 sequences in the sample, 25% to 30% are singletons; the top ten hold around 36%. In its sample, this clonotype was seen a few times. Its antigen remains unknown. Findings and caveats of the study: Once a year had passed after transplant, T-cell counts and diversity came mostly from newly produced T cells.

The starting material was PBMCs, obtained before TCRalphabeta/CD19-depleted stem cell transplant. This receptor was taken from a boy in the first two years of life with Wiskott-Aldrich syndrome, due to receive a stem cell transplant. This chain connects TRBV12-3 or TRBV12-4 to TRBJ2-3, with a weak D call TRBD1 (5 bases). In nucleotides, the CDR3 is TGTGCCAGCAGTTTAGCGCCTAGGACACTTGATACGCAGTATTTT. Its protein product is CASSLAPRTLDTQYF.